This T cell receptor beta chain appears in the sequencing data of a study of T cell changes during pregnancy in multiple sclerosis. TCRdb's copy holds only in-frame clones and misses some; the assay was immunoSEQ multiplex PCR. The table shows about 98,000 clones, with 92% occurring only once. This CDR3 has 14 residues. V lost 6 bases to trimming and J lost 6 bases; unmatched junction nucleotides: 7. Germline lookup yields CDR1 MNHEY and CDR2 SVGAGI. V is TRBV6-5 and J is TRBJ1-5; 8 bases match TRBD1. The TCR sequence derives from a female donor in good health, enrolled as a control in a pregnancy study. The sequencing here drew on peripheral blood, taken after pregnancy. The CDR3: CASRPGQVGQPQHF. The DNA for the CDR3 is TGTGCCAGCAGGCCGGGACAGGTTGGTCAGCCCCAGCATTTT.